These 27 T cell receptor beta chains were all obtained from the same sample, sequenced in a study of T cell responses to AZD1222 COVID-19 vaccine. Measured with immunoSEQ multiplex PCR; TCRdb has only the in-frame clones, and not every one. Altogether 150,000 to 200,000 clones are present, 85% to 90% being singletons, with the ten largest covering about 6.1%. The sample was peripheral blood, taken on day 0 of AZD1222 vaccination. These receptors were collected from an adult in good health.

CDR3 sequence reads: CASSFGTGGSYEQYF. CDR3 bases: TGTGCCAGCAGCTTTGGGACAGGGGGTTCCTACGAGCAGTACTTC. V usage is TRBV11-3 and J usage is TRBJ2-7; 11 bases line up with TRBD1. With V trimmed by 3 bases and J by 1 base, 2 bases remained unmatched. This CDR3 comprises 15 residues. CDR1 is SGHNT and CDR2 is YENEEA in the germline V gene.

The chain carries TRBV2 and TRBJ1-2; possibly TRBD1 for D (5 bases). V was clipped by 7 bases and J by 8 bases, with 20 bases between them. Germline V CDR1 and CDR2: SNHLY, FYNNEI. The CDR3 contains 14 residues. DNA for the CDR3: TGTGCCAGCAATCAGGGCACCACAATGGGGGGCTACACCTTC. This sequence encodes CASNQGTTMGGYTF.

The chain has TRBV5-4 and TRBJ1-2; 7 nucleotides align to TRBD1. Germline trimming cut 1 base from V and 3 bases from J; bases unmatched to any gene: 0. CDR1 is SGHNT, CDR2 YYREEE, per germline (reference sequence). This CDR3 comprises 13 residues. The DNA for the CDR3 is TGTGCCAGCAGCTTGACAGGGGACTATGGCTACACCTTC. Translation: CASSLTGDYGYTF. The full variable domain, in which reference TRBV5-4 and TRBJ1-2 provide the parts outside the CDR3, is ETGVTQSPTHLIKTRGQQVTLRCSSQSGHNTVSWYQQALGQGPQFIFQYYREEENGRGNFPPRFSGLQFPNYSSELNVNALELDDSALYLCASSLTGDYGYTFGSGTRLTVV.

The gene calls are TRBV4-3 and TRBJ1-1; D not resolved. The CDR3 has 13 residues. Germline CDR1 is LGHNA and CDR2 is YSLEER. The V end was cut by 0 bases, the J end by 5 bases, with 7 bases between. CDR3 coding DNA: TGCGCCAGCAGCCAAGAGGGAGGGACTGAAGCTTTCTTT. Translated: CASSQEGGTEAFF.

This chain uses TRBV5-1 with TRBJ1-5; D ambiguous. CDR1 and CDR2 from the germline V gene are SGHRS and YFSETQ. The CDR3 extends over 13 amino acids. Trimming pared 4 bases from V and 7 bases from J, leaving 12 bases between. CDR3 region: CASSTGGMQPQHF. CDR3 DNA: TGCGCCAGCAGCACGGGAGGGATGCAGCCCCAGCATTTT.

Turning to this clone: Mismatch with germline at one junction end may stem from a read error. In DNA form, the CDR3 reads TGTGCCAGCAGCCTCTTCGGAGAGGGCTACAAGCAGTACTTC. Encoded protein: CASSLFGEGYKQYF. The chain joins TRBV28 to TRBJ2-7; possible D gene TRBD2, 5 bases. Looked up from germline, CDR1 is MDHEN and CDR2 is SYDVKM. CDR3 length: 14 residues.

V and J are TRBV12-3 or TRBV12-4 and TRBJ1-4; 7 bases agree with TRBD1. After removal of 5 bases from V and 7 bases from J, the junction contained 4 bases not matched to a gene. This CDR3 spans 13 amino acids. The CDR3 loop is CASSLGQVEKLFF. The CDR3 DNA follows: TGTGCCAGCAGTCTCGGACAGGTTGAAAAACTGTTTTTT.

CDR3 DNA: TGTGCCAGCAGGGGGACAGGGGGCTTTCAGCCCCAGCATTTT. This encodes CASRGTGGFQPQHF. V and J are TRBV2 and TRBJ1-5, with TRBD1 identical over 12 bases. Germline assignment: CDR1 SNHLY and CDR2 FYNNEI. V was clipped by 6 bases and J by 6 bases; unmatched bases: 3. This CDR3 has 14 residues.

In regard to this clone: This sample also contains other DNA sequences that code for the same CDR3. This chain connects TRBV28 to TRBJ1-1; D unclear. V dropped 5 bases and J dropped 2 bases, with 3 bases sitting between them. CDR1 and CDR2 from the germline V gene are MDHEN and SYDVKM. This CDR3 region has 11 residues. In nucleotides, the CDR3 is TGTGCCAGCAGTAGAAACACTGAAGCTTTCTTT. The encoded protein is CASSRNTEAFF.

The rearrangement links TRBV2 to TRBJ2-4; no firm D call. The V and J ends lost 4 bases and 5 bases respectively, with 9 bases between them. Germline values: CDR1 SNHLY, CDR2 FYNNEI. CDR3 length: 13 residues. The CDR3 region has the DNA TGTGCCAGCAGTGGGGGTGCGCAAAACATTCAGTACTTC. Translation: CASSGGAQNIQYF.

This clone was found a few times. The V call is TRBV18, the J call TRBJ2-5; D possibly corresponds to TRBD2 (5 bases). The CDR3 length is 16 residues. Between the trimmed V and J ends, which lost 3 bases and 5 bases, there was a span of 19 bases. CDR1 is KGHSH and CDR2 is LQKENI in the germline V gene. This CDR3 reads CASSPNVMREMETQYF. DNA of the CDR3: TGTGCCAGCTCACCGAACGTGATGAGGGAGATGGAGACCCAGTACTTC.

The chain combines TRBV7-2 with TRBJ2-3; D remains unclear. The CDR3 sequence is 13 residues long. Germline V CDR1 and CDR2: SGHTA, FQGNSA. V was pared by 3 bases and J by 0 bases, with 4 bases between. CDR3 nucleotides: TGTGCCAGCAGCTTCCCCAGCACAGATACGCAGTATTTT. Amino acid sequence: CASSFPSTDTQYF.

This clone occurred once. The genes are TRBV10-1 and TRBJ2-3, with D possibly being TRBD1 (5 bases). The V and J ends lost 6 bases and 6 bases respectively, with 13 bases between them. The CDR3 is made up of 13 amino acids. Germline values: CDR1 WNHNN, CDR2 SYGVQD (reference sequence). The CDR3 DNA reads TGCGCCAGCAGCGCCTCCAGGGTCGATACGCAGTATTTT. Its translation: CASSASRVDTQYF.

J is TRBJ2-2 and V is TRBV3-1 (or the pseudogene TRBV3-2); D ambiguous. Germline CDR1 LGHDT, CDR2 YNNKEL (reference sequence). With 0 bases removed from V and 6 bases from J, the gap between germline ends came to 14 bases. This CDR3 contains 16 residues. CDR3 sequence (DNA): TGTGCCAGCAGCCAAGATAGGGTTCCGGCGGCCGGGGAGCTGTTTTTT. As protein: CASSQDRVPAAGELFF.

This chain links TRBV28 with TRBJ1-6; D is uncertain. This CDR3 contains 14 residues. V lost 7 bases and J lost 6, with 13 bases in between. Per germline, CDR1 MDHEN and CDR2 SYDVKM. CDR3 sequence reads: CASTLGRTNSPLHF. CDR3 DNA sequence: TGTGCCAGCACCCTAGGCAGAACTAATTCACCCCTCCACTTT.

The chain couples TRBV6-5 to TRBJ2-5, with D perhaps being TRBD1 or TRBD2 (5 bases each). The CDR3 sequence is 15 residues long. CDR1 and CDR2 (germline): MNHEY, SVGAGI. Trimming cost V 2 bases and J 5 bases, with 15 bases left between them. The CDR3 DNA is TGTGCCAGCAGTTACGGGGGTCCCTTGGCCGAGACCCAGTACTTC. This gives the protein CASSYGGPLAETQYF.

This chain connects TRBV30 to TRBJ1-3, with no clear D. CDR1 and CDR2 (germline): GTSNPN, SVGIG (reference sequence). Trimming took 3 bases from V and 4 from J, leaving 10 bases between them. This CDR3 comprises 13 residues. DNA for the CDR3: TGTGCCTGGAGCCGGAGATTGGGAAACACCATATATTTT. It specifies CAWSRRLGNTIYF.

The CDR3 DNA is TGTGCCAGCAGGACACTAGCGGGTCTCTACAATGAGCAGTTCTTC. It codes for CASRTLAGLYNEQFF. V is TRBV6-5 and J is TRBJ2-1; 9 positions agree with TRBD2. CDR3 length: 15 residues. The V segment lost 6 bases and the J segment 3 bases; nucleotides outside the gene matches: 6. Per germline, CDR1 MNHEY and CDR2 SVGAGI.

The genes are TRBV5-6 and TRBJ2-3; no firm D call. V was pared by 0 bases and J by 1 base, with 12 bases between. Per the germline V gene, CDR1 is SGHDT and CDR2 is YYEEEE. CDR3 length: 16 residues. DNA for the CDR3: TGTGCCAGCAGCTTGGTCGGCCAAAGACGCACAGATACGCAGTATTTT. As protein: CASSLVGQRRTDTQYF. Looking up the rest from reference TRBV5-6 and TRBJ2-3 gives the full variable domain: DAGVTQSPTHLIKTRGQQVTLRCSPKSGHDTVSWYQQALGQGPQFIFQYYEEEERQRGNFPDRFSGHQFPNYSSELNVNALLLGDSALYLCASSLVGQRRTDTQYFGPGTRLTVL.

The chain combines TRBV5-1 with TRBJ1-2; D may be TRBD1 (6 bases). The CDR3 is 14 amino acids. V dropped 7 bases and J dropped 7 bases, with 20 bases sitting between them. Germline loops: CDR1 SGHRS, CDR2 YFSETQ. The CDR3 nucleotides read TGCGCCAGCCGGGATGAATCGGGGGCGGGTGGCTACACCTTC. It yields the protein CASRDESGAGGYTF.

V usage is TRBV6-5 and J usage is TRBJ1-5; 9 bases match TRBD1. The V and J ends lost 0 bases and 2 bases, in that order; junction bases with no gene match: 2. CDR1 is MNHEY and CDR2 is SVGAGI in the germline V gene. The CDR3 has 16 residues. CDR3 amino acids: CASSYSTGGRNQPQHF. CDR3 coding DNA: TGTGCCAGCAGTTACTCGACAGGGGGGCGCAATCAGCCCCAGCATTTT.

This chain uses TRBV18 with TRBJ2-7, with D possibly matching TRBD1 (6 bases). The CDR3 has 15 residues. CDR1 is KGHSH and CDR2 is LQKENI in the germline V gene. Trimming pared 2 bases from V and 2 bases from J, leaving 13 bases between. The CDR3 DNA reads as TGTGCCAGCTCACCAACAGGGACCGTCACCTACGAGCAGTACTTC. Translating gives CASSPTGTVTYEQYF.

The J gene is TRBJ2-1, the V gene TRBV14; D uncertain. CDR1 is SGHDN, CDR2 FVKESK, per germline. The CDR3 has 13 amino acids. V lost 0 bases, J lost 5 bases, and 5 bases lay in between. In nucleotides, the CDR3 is TGTGCCAGCAGCCAAGAAGGGCACAATGAGCAGTTCTTC. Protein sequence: CASSQEGHNEQFF. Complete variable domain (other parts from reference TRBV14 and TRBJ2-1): EAGVTQFPSHSVIEKGQTVTLRCDPISGHDNLYWYRRVMGKEIKFLLHFVKESKQDESGMPNNRFLAERTGGTYSTLKVQPAELEDSGVYFCASSQEGHNEQFFGPGTRLTVL.

The CDR3 nucleotides read TGTGCCAGCAGTGAACAGCCGTCACGGGGATACAATGAGCAGTTCTTC. It is translated as CASSEQPSRGYNEQFF. The chain carries TRBV6-1 and TRBJ2-1; D perhaps matches TRBD2 (5 bases). Trimming removed 2 bases from V and 4 bases from J, with 15 bases in between. The germline V gene encodes CDR1 MNHNS and CDR2 SASEGT. CDR3 length: 16 amino acids.

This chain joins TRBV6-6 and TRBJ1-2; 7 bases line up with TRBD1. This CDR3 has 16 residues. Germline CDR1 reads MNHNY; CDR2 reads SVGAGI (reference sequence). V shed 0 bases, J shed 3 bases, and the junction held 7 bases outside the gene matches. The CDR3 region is CASSYSTLQGYYGYTF. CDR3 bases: TGTGCCAGCAGTTACTCAACCTTACAGGGGTACTATGGCTACACCTTC.

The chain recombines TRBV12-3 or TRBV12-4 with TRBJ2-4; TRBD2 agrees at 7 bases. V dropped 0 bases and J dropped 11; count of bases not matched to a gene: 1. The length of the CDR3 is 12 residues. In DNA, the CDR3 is TGTGCCAGCAGTTTAGCAGGGAGGGTTCAGTACTTC. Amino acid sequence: CASSLAGRVQYF.

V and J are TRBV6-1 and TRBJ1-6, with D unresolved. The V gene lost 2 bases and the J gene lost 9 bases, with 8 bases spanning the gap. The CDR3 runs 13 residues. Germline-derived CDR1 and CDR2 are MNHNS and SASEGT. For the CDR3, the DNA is TGTGCCAGCAGTGAACGAGGTACTTCACCCCTCCACTTT. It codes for CASSERGTSPLHF.